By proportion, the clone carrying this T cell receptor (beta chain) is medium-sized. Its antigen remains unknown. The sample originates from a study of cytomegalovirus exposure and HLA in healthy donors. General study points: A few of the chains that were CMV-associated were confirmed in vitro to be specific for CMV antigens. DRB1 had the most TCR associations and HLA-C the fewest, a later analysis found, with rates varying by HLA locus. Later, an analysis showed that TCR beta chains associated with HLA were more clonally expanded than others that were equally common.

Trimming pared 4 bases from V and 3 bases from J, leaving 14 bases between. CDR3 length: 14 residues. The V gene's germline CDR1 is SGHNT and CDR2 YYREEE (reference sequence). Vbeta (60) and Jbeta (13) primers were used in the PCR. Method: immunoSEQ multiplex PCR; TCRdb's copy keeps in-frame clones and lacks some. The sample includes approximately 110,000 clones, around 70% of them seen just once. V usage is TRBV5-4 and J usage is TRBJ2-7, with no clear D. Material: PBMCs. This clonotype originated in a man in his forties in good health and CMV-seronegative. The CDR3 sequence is CASSPNQNGYEQYF. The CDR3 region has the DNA TGTGCCAGCAGCCCCAACCAAAACGGCTACGAGCAGTACTTC.